The 18 T cell receptor beta chains presented below share a single source sample, sequenced in a study of control samples from healthy donors and cancer patients. Measured with immunoSEQ multiplex PCR; TCRdb has only the in-frame clones, and not every one. The data contain 130,000 to 150,000 clones, approximately 94% of them seen just once; the ten biggest clones take up 5.5% to 7.5%. The sample taken for sequencing was blood. The receptors shown here come from a young man in good health.

Turning to this clone: Mismatch with germline at one junction end may stem from a read error. The chain links TRBV5-1 to TRBJ2-7, with TRBD1 as a possible D gene (5 bases). CDR3 length: 14 amino acids. Germline V gene lookup returns CDR1 SGHRS and CDR2 YFSETQ. CDR3 DNA: TGCGCCAGCAGCTTGAGGGTTGAAGGGGCCGAGAAGTACTTC. This sequence encodes CASSLRVEGAEKYF.

CDR3 nucleotides: TGCGCCAGCAGCCAAGGCCCGGGACAGAATCTAGCCAAAAACATTCAGTACTTC. This translates into CASSQGPGQNLAKNIQYF. The chain employs TRBV4-3 and TRBJ2-4, with TRBD1 matching over 7 bases. The CDR3 extends over 18 amino acids. Germline values: CDR1 LGHNA, CDR2 YSLEER. V shed 1 base, J shed 0 bases, and the junction held 9 bases outside the gene matches.

This chain connects TRBV6-5 to TRBJ2-7; tentative D call: TRBD1 (5 bases). V gave up 10 bases and J gave up 5 bases, with 21 bases separating them. Germline lookup yields CDR1 MNHEY and CDR2 SVGAGI. The CDR3 length is 14 residues. CDR3 sequence: CATAGFRVLDEQYF. The CDR3 bases are TGTGCCACCGCAGGATTCAGGGTCTTGGACGAGCAGTACTTC.

V and J are TRBV6-5 and TRBJ1-3; no clear D gene. This CDR3 is built from 15 residues. V shed 2 bases and J shed 0 bases, with 8 bases lying between them. CDR1 is MNHEY and CDR2 is SVGAGI in the germline V gene. The CDR3 protein is CASSYTRDSGNTIYF. The CDR3 bases are TGTGCCAGCAGTTACACACGCGACTCTGGAAACACCATATATTTT.

The count of this clone is one. The chain joins TRBV7-2 to TRBJ2-1; the D gene is possibly TRBD1 (5 bases). The V gene lost 7 bases and the J gene lost 4 bases, with 20 bases spanning the gap. The CDR3 is made up of 16 amino acids. Germline V gene data show CDR1 as SGHTA and CDR2 as FQGNSA. The CDR3 DNA reads as TGTGCCAGCACCCGGTTGGGGCCCTCCACTTACAATGAGCAGTTCTTC. It yields the protein CASTRLGPSTYNEQFF.

The V gene is TRBV5-1, the J gene TRBJ2-6; 8 bases are a match to TRBD2. Germline CDR1 is SGHRS and CDR2 is YFSETQ. CDR3 length: 16 amino acids. V shed 2 bases and J 7 bases; nucleotides not matched to a gene: 8. The CDR3 DNA reads TGCGCCAGCAGCTTTGCGGGGGGTGCCGGCGCCAACGTCCTGACTTTC. Encoded protein: CASSFAGGAGANVLTF. Full variable domain (missing parts from reference TRBV5-1 and TRBJ2-6): KAGVTQTPRYLIKTRGQQVTLSCSPISGHRSVSWYQQTPGQGLQFLFEYFSETQRNKGNFPGRFSGRQFSNSRSEMNVSTLELGDSALYLCASSFAGGAGANVLTFGAGSRLTVL.

The chain uses TRBV3-1 (or the pseudogene TRBV3-2) and TRBJ1-1, with D possibly matching TRBD1 (5 bases). Trimming pared 3 bases from V and 1 base from J, leaving 18 bases between. Looked up from germline, CDR1 is LGHDT and CDR2 is YNNKEL (reference sequence). CDR3 size: 17 residues. CDR3 bases: TGTGCCAGCAGCCAGTATGACACGGGGCAGGGGAACACTGAAGCTTTCTTT. Protein sequence: CASSQYDTGQGNTEAFF.

The chain uses TRBV6-5 and TRBJ1-6; TRBD1 agrees at 11 bases. The CDR3 has 13 residues. CDR1 is MNHEY, CDR2 SVGAGI, per germline. V lost 7 bases and J lost 16; bases outside the gene matches: 9. Here the CDR3 reads CASTRDRGDPLHF. The CDR3 region has the DNA TGTGCCAGCACGCGGGACAGGGGGGATCCTCTCCACTTT.

This clone is a singleton in its sample. V gene TRBV12-3 or TRBV12-4 combines with J gene TRBJ1-2; the D is unclear. The V gene lost 2 bases and the J gene lost 3 bases, with 7 bases spanning the gap. CDR3 size: 13 residues. The DNA of the CDR3 is TGTGCCAGCAGTTTAAACAGACACTATGGCTACACCTTC. Its translation: CASSLNRHYGYTF.

This chain connects TRBV7-9 to TRBJ2-5; D might be TRBD1 (5 bases). The CDR3 consists of 15 residues. Germline V gives CDR1 SEHNR, CDR2 FQNEAQ (reference sequence). Trimming took 5 bases from V and 5 from J, leaving 18 bases between them. The CDR3 coding sequence is TGTGCCAGCAGCCCCAGGCAGGGTTTGGTGGAGACCCAGTACTTC. It is translated as CASSPRQGLVETQYF.

The chain combines TRBV7-2 with TRBJ1-1; tentatively, D is TRBD1 (5 bases). Deletions cut 3 bases from V and 6 bases from J, with 17 bases between. CDR1 and CDR2 (germline): SGHTA, FQGNSA. CDR3 length: 15 residues. CDR3 in DNA: TGTGCCAGCAGCTTCGGGCAATCGGGGCCGGCTGAAGCTTTCTTT. Amino acids: CASSFGQSGPAEAFF.

A few counts support this clone. The chain joins TRBV10-3 to TRBJ1-1, with 8 bases identical to TRBD1. There are 14 residues in the CDR3. V gave up 2 bases and J gave up 4 bases; unmatched junction bases: 3. CDR1 ENHRY and CDR2 SYGVKD come from the germline V gene. The CDR3 region is CAISETTGVTEAFF. CDR3 in DNA: TGTGCCATCAGTGAGACGACAGGGGTCACTGAAGCTTTCTTT.

The chain couples TRBV6-5 to TRBJ2-1; 10 nucleotides line up with TRBD2. The CDR3 contains 15 residues. Germline CDR1 reads MNHEY; CDR2 reads SVGAGI. After removal of 0 bases from V and 9 bases from J, the junction contained 5 bases not matched to a gene. CDR3: CASSYSSGGGLEQFF. In DNA form, the CDR3 reads TGTGCCAGCAGTTACTCGAGCGGGGGGGGCCTTGAGCAGTTCTTC.

The chain carries TRBV10-3 and TRBJ1-6; D uncertain. Germline V CDR1 and CDR2: ENHRY, SYGVKD. The CDR3 consists of 14 residues. Trimming took off 5 bases at V and 8 bases at J, with 13 bases between the two ends. As DNA, the CDR3 is TGTGCCATCAGTTCGAGTCACACCGATTCACCCCTCCACTTT. Its translation is CAISSSHTDSPLHF.

This clone was recorded only once. The rearrangement uses TRBV11-2 and TRBJ1-2, with a tentative D call TRBD1 (6 bases). The CDR3 sequence is 15 residues long. Germline V gene sequence: CDR1 SGHAT, CDR2 FQNNGV. V was cut by 1 base and J by 4 bases, with 13 bases left in between. This CDR3 is CASSLGTGTSYGYTF. Here the CDR3 DNA reads TGTGCCAGCAGCTTAGGCACAGGGACCTCCTATGGCTACACCTTC.

This chain links TRBV28 with TRBJ1-1, with a tentative D call TRBD1 (5 bases). This CDR3 is 17 amino acids long. Germline V gene sequence: CDR1 MDHEN, CDR2 SYDVKM. V lost 1 base to trimming and J lost 1 base, with 16 bases between them. CDR3 region: CASSLSGRIIANTEAFF. The CDR3 bases are TGTGCCAGCAGTTTATCGGGACGGATTATAGCGAACACTGAAGCTTTCTTT.

V usage is TRBV9 and J usage is TRBJ1-1; 7 bases are shared with TRBD1. The V gene's germline CDR1 is SGDLS and CDR2 YYNGEE. J gave up 6 bases and V 2 bases, and 7 bases lay outside the gene matches. The CDR3 runs to 14 residues. The CDR3 DNA reads as TGTGCCAGCAGCGTGGGGACAGCTACCCCTGAAGCTTTCTTT. As protein: CASSVGTATPEAFF.

The chain employs TRBV11-3 and TRBJ2-7; 8 nucleotides line up with TRBD2. V lost 0 bases, J lost 3 bases, and 7 bases stayed unmatched. This CDR3 region has 16 residues. Germline V gene lookup returns CDR1 SGHNT and CDR2 YENEEA. In DNA form, the CDR3 reads TGTGCCAGCAGCTTAGATCGGAGACTAGCGATCTACGAGCAGTACTTC. Its translation is CASSLDRRLAIYEQYF.